This is a list of T cell receptor beta chains from one sample in a study of circulating and synovial CD4+ cells in juvenile arthritis. Produced via immunoSEQ multiplex PCR; TCRdb's table is partial and in-frame only. This table has over 11,000 clones, roughly 84% appearing once. Sequencing used CD4+ T cells from synovial fluid. These receptors all stem from a human patient with juvenile idiopathic arthritis. Some clones in this sample may be carry-over from other donors' samples. Each CDR3 is given with its conserved first and last residue. Fields, in order: V gene, J gene, CDR3 protein.

V: TRBV9; J: TRBJ2-7; CDR3: CASSPGVQQYF
V: TRBV27; J: TRBJ2-2; CDR3: CAVRLGQVNTGELFF
V: TRBV18; J: TRBJ2-7; CDR3: CASSPEEKGVRYF
V: TRBV9; J: TRBJ2-5; CDR3: CASSVGGLQETQYF
V: TRBV6-4; J: TRBJ2-2; CDR3: CASMRGPDTGELFF
V: TRBV2; J: TRBJ1-1; CDR3: CASPRRSNTEAFF
V: TRBV27; J: TRBJ1-5; CDR3: CASSLERVNQPQHF
V: TRBV5-1; J: TRBJ1-1; CDR3: CASSSMGGQGLEAFF
V: TRBV18; J: TRBJ2-7; CDR3: CASSLIPGTSGGTYEQYF
V: TRBV6-5; J: TRBJ1-1; CDR3: CASSYSGLSANTEAFF
V: TRBV6-1; J: TRBJ2-5; CDR3: CASSVFQGGKETQYF
V: TRBV11-3; J: TRBJ1-3; CDR3: CASSFGGAMGNTIYF
V: TRBV6-1; J: TRBJ2-3; CDR3: CASAGAGIADTQYF
V: TRBV5-1; J: TRBJ2-7; CDR3: CASSASGQGQSYEQYF
V: TRBV29-1; J: TRBJ2-3; CDR3: CSVVLPADTQYF
V: TRBV7-2; J: TRBJ1-5; CDR3: CASRGGGNQPQHF
V: TRBV30; J: TRBJ2-5; CDR3: CARSVEGTQGETQYF
V: TRBV7-9; J: TRBJ2-1; CDR3: CANSLKGGSSYNEQFF
V: TRBV19; J: TRBJ2-6; CDR3: CASSMPRDSSGANVLTF
V: TRBV30; J: TRBJ2-1; CDR3: CAWWSQREGAGEQFF
V: TRBV30; J: TRBJ2-7; CDR3: CAWSVSSLEQYF
V: TRBV5-1; J: TRBJ1-2; CDR3: CASSLADRGLSGYTF
V: TRBV19; J: TRBJ2-3; CDR3: CASTRSGGAADTQYF
V: TRBV28; J: TRBJ1-3; CDR3: CASSLLVRGPHHIYF
V: TRBV4-3; J: TRBJ2-7; CDR3: CASSQGVVSYEQYF
V: TRBV27; J: TRBJ2-1; CDR3: CASRGLYNEQFF
V: TRBV29-1; J: TRBJ2-7; CDR3: CSVAGLAGVRSYDQYF
V: TRBV18; J: TRBJ2-1; CDR3: CASSPRQGDNEQFF
V: TRBV18; J: TRBJ2-1; CDR3: CASSPDLAGGTYNEQFF
V: TRBV7-2; J: TRBJ2-7; CDR3: CASSSSGHNEQYF
V: TRBV5-1; J: TRBJ1-2; CDR3: CASSLRTDNGYTF
V: TRBV9; J: TRBJ2-5; CDR3: CASSPLGTGGQETQYF
V: TRBV25-1; J: TRBJ1-5; CDR3: CASTGQGNQPQHF
V: TRBV28; J: TRBJ2-7; CDR3: CASTSQGAYEQYF
V: TRBV9; J: TRBJ2-5; CDR3: CASSVILGRRQTQYF
V: TRBV4-3; J: TRBJ1-5; CDR3: CASSQDSGALNQPQHF
V: TRBV4-1; J: TRBJ2-3; CDR3: CASSQEQHADTQYF
V: TRBV6-5; J: TRBJ1-4; CDR3: CASSGVQGAVEKLFF
V: TRBV7-2; J: TRBJ1-6; CDR3: CASSPGGGSNSPLHF
V: TRBV27; J: TRBJ2-6; CDR3: CASSLFGQSSGANVLTF
V: TRBV5-1; J: TRBJ2-7; CDR3: CASSTGGSDEQYF
V: TRBV29-1; J: TRBJ1-4; CDR3: CSVAGTASHNEKLFF
V: TRBV6-5; J: TRBJ2-2; CDR3: CASSYGANTGELFF
V: TRBV4-1; J: TRBJ2-7; CDR3: CASSPLGLAGTSYEQYF